This T cell receptor beta chain came from a study of shared clonotypes between healthy human individuals. Notes on the study in general: Generally, estimated richness proved larger in naive subsets than it did in memory subsets.

The germline V gene has CDR1 KGHSH and CDR2 LQKENI. Trimming stripped 6 bases from V and 10 bases from J, with 14 bases between. The CDR3 loop spans 12 amino acids. Libraries were prepared by immunoSEQ multiplex PCR; TCRdb keeps only in-frame clonotypes and omits some of them. In the table there are 2 million to 3 million clones, 93% of which are singletons. As for this clone: The antigen is unknown.

The chain carries TRBV18 and TRBJ2-3; D possibly uses TRBD1 or TRBD2 (5 bases each). Input material: naive CD4+ T cells from PBMCs. The subset denotes: CD45RA+ positively selected. This clonotype was obtained from a man between 18 and 29 years old in good health. Some clones in this sample may be carry-over from other donors' samples. The CDR3 spells CASSRGDSAQYF. The CDR3 DNA reads as TGTGCCAGCTCCAGAGGGGATAGTGCGCAGTATTTT.